Listed here are 5 T cell receptor beta chains from one sample, sequenced in a study of cytotoxic CD8 clonotypes in ibrutinib-treated CLL. Clones were sequenced by immunoSEQ multiplex PCR, and TCRdb holds only the in-frame ones, with some missing. The sample carries 130,000 or so clones, 70% to 90% recorded once. The material sequenced was PBMCs, taken after 24 months of ibrutinib treatment. The receptors were gathered from a human donor with chronic lymphocytic leukemia.

The table lists this clone with a count of one. The chain uses TRBV28 and TRBJ1-4; 7 bases are shared with TRBD1. Germline CDR1 and CDR2: MDHEN and SYDVKM. Germline trimming cut 1 base from V and 5 bases from J; bases unmatched to any gene: 4. The CDR3 spans 15 residues. The CDR3, as DNA: TGTGCCAGCAGTTTATATGACAGGGTAAATGAAAAACTGTTTTTT. Amino acid sequence: CASSLYDRVNEKLFF.

This chain links TRBV6-5 with TRBJ2-7, with 8 positions matching TRBD2. The CDR3 is 16 residues long. V was pared by 2 bases and J by 3 bases, with 9 bases of the junction left unmatched. Germline V gives CDR1 MNHEY, CDR2 SVGAGI. The CDR3 coding sequence is TGTGCCAGCAGTTACCGGGCGGGGGGAACAGGCTACGAGCAGTACTTC. It codes for CASSYRAGGTGYEQYF.

V and J are TRBV19 and TRBJ1-5; D gene ambiguous. The CDR3 is 14 amino acids. Germline V CDR1 and CDR2: LNHDA, SQIVND (reference sequence). Trimming removed 5 bases from V and 2 bases from J, with 10 bases in between. For the CDR3, the DNA is TGTGCCAGTAGTTCCCGACGCGGCAATCAGCCCCAGCATTTT. It yields the protein CASSSRRGNQPQHF.

Notes on this clone: One junction end does not reproduce the germline sequence, and a read error may be involved. The rearrangement joins TRBV12-5 to TRBJ2-7, with a tentative D call TRBD2 (5 bases). Germline CDR1 is LGHNT and CDR2 is FRNRAP. The CDR3 loop spans 11 amino acids. The CDR3 protein is CASGWETPTAF. The CDR3 DNA sequence: TGTGCTAGTGGTTGGGAGACACCCACAGCCTTC. The variable domain in full, with the rest retrieved from reference TRBV12-5 and TRBJ2-7, is DARVTQTPRHKVTEMGQEVTMRCQPILGHNTVFWYRQTMMQGLELLAYFRNRAPLDDSGMPKDRFSAEMPDATLATLKIQPSEPRDSAVYFCASGWETPTAFGPGTRLTVT.

The CDR3 protein is CATSRGRQSRNQPQHF. CDR3 in DNA: TGTGCCACCAGCAGAGGAAGACAGAGCAGAAATCAGCCCCAGCATTTT. V usage is TRBV15 and J usage is TRBJ1-5, with a tentative D call TRBD1 (5 bases). Trimming took off 1 base at V and 4 bases at J, with 14 bases between the two ends. CDR1 LNHNV and CDR2 YYDKDF come from the germline V gene (reference sequence). The CDR3 runs 16 residues.